This T cell receptor (beta chain) was documented in a study of blood T cell repertoires in COVID-19. Original data processing: Amplification from reference gene primers served as the basis for estimated nucleated cell counts. Assay used: immunoSEQ multiplex PCR; TCRdb lists only in-frame clones, some missing. V and J calls and clone size come straight from that table; D and trimming were deduced from the DNA. The table has more than 110,000 clones, about 84% seen once. The germline V and J ends were trimmed by 8 bases and 6 bases, with 16 bases remaining between them. The CDR3 runs 14 residues. The V gene's germline CDR1 is MDHEN and CDR2 SYDVKM. In terms of age and location, participants ranged from roughly 18 to 95 years and lived in under 30 US areas.

The sample was PBMCs or T cells enriched from blood (not recorded which). The TCR originated in a young woman who had been exposed to COVID-19. The chain carries TRBV28 and TRBJ2-2, with D possibly TRBD1 on 6 matching bases. CDR3 nucleotides: TGTGCCAGCGGGCCGGCAGGGGTCCCCGGGGAGCTGTTTTTT. Translated, it gives CASGPAGVPGELFF.